The TCR beta chain under discussion was sequenced for a study of CD8 T cells in Susac syndrome. RNA, at roughly 0.45 to 1 ug, was reverse transcribed with random hexamers. Amplification of TCR beta CDR3 was carried out by immunoSEQ multiplex PCR, which covered 54 Vbeta and 13 Jbeta segments. TCRdb used MiXCR to reprocess the immunoSEQ multiplex PCR reads, holding one entry per CDR3 protein. The sample yields roughly 130,000 distinct CDR3 sequences, roughly 95% seen once. Included as multiple sclerosis controls were treatment-naive patients who had stable or active relapsing-remitting disease. TEMRA cells were enriched by FACS, and CD4+ and CD8+ T cells were negatively isolated. Whole-study results and caveats: The relatively small number of individuals in the TCR sequencing and HLA analysis was acknowledged by the study.

Regarding this clonotype: Its antigen is still unknown.

Per the germline V gene, CDR1 is SGHTA and CDR2 is FQGTGA. The CDR3 spans 16 residues. J lost 8 bases, V lost 5 bases, and 12 bases had no gene match. Sequences were obtained from CD4+ T cells from PBMCs. The TCR was taken from a human donor with multiple sclerosis. The chain is built from TRBV7-3 and TRBJ2-1; 10 nucleotides match TRBD2. The CDR3 loop reads CASSRQQGTSGDEQFF. The CDR3, as DNA: TGTGCCAGCAGCAGACAACAGGGAACTAGCGGGGATGAGCAGTTCTTC.